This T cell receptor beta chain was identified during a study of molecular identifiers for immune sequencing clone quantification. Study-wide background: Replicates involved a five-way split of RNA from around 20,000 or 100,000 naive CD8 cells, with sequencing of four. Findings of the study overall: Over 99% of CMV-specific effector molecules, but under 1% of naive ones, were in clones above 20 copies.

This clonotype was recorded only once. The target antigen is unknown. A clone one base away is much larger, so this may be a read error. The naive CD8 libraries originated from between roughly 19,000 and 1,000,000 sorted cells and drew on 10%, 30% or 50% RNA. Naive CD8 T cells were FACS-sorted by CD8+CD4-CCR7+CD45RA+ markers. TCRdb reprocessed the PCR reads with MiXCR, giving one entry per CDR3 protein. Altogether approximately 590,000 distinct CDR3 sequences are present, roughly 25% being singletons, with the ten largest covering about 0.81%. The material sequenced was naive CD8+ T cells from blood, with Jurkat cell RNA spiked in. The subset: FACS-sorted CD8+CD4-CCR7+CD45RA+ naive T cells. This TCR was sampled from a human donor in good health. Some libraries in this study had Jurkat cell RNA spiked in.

The CDR3 DNA follows: TGTGCCAGGACTCGGACAGGGGAGGAGCAGTACTTC. Its protein is CARTRTGEEQYF. V usage is TRBV30 and J usage is TRBJ2-7, with 9 bases lining up with TRBD1. The length of the CDR3 is 12 residues. The junction had 9 bases not matched to a gene; V was cut back by 8 bases and J by 7 bases. Germline V gives CDR1 GTSNPN, CDR2 SVGIG (reference sequence).